Listed below are T cell receptor beta chains from one sample, sequenced in a study of T cell responses to AZD1222 COVID-19 vaccine. The repertoire was sequenced with immunoSEQ multiplex PCR; TCRdb's copy has only in-frame clones and lacks some. The sample gives about 86,000 clones, roughly 87% of which show up once; 2.2% is in the top ten. The sequencing used peripheral blood, collected on day 0 of AZD1222 vaccination. The receptors stem from an adult in good health. Both conserved end residues are part of each CDR3. Each record gives: V gene, J gene, D gene, CDR3 DNA, CDR3 protein. D genes are given only for firm matches.

V: TRBV7-2
J: TRBJ1-6
D: TRBD1
DNA: TGTGCCAGCAGCTTAGAGGGGACAGGGAGTTCACCCCTCCACTTT
CDR3: CASSLEGTGSSPLHF

V: TRBV29-1
J: TRBJ1-1
D: -
DNA: TGCAGCGTTGAAGAACAGGAAGGCCTGGAGGCTTTCTTT
CDR3: CSVEEQEGLEAFF

V: TRBV12-3/TRBV12-4
J: TRBJ2-3
D: -
DNA: TGTGCCAGCAGTTTCCGAGGCACAGATACGCAGTATTTT
CDR3: CASSFRGTDTQYF

V: TRBV7-2
J: TRBJ2-1
D: TRBD2
DNA: TGTGCCAGCAGCCAAATGTCGGGGGGGATACGGATTGAGCAGTTCTTC
CDR3: CASSQMSGGIRIEQFF

V: TRBV25-1
J: TRBJ1-4
D: -
DNA: TGTGCCAGCAGTTCCCCGAGGGACCATAATGAAAAACTGTTTTTT
CDR3: CASSSPRDHNEKLFF

V: TRBV5-6
J: TRBJ1-2
D: -
DNA: TGTGCCAGCAGCCCCGACAGCTCTAACTATGGCTACACCTTC
CDR3: CASSPDSSNYGYTF

V: TRBV6-5
J: TRBJ1-5
D: TRBD1
DNA: TGTGCCAGCAGTTACCGCGCAGGGGGCGGTCAGCCCCAGCATTTT
CDR3: CASSYRAGGGQPQHF

V: TRBV18
J: TRBJ1-5
D: -
DNA: TGTGCCAGCTCACCGGGTGGCAATCAGCCCCAGCATTTT
CDR3: CASSPGGNQPQHF

V: TRBV3-1/TRBV3-2
J: TRBJ2-3
D: TRBD2
DNA: TGTGCCAGCAGCTATTCCGGGACTAGGATCACAGATACGCAGTATTTT
CDR3: CASSYSGTRITDTQYF

V: TRBV10-3
J: TRBJ1-4
D: -
DNA: TGTGCCATCAGACCGGACGGAGGACGTAATGAAAAACTGTTTTTT
CDR3: CAIRPDGGRNEKLFF